This TCR gamma chain stems from a study of intestinal T cells in coeliac disease. Findings and limits, study-wide: Using TRD kmers, classification was 22 of 22 correct; leave-one-out accuracy reportedly 91%. Repeated CDR3 amino acid sequences could not be told from PCR duplicates.

Germline CDR1 reads EGSNGY; CDR2 reads YDSYNSKV. Trimming took 0 bases from V and 2 from J; bases not matched to a gene: 6. The CDR3 runs 16 residues. Each case's genomic DNA was extracted from ten roughly 5.5-µm formalin-fixed paraffin-embedded scrolls. This clone came up a few times. The antigen remains unidentified. Other nucleotide sequences in the sample specify the same CDR3. LymphoTrack primers amplified TRG sequences from 200 to 250 ng of biopsy DNA. TCRdb called clones from the multiplex PCR reads again using CATT. The data show 1,400 or so gamma-chain clones, about 40% seen once. The receptor was isolated from a human donor with celiac disease. The sequenced material came from a duodenal biopsy. The V call is TRGV2, the J call TRGJP2. CDR3 sequence reads: CATWDGPRSSDWIKTF. The CDR3 DNA sequence: TGTGCCACCTGGGACGGGCCGCGGAGTAGTGATTGGATCAAGACGTTT.